The clone carrying this T cell receptor (beta chain) appeared a few times. Its target is not known. The data stem from a study of breast tumors, draining lymph nodes, adjacent tissues. Notes on the study in general: Tumor TCR diversity was below lymph nodes but above nontumor tissue.

One entry per CDR3 protein results from TCRdb running MiXCR on the multiplex PCR reads. Of tens of thousands of distinct CDR3 sequences listed, roughly 30% are singletons. Germline lookup yields CDR1 MNHNY and CDR2 SVGAGI (reference sequence). CDR3 size: 14 residues. The V segment lost 5 bases and the J segment 5 bases; nucleotides outside the gene matches: 8. The lymph nodes were axillary draining lymph nodes from breast cancer patients. V and J are TRBV6-6 and TRBJ2-5, with 7 bases identical to TRBD2. This TCR was recovered from a female donor with breast cancer. Some clones in this sample may be carry-over from other donors' samples. The specimen sequenced was axillary lymph node tissue. CDR3 residues: CASSPQGGMETQYF. In nucleotides, the CDR3 is TGTGCCAGCAGTCCCCAGGGAGGGATGGAGACCCAGTACTTC.